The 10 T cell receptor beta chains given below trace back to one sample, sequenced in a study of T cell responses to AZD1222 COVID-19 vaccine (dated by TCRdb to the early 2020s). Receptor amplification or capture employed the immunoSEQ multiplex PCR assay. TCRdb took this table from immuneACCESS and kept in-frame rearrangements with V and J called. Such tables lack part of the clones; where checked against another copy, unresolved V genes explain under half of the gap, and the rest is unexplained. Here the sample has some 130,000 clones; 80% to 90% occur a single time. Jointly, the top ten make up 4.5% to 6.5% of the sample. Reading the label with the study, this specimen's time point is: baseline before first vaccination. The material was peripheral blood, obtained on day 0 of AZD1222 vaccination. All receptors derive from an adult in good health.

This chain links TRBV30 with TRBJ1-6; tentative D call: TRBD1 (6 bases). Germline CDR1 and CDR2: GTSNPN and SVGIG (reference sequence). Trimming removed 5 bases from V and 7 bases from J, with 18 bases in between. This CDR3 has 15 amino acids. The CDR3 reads CAWETGTHSNSPLHF. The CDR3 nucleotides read TGTGCCTGGGAGACCGGGACACATAGCAATTCACCCCTCCACTTT.

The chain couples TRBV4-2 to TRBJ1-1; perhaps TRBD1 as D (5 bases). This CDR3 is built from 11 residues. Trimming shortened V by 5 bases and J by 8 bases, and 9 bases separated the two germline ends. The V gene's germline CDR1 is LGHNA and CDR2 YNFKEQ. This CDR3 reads CASSWGGEAFF. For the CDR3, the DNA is TGTGCCAGCAGCTGGGGCGGGGAAGCTTTCTTT.

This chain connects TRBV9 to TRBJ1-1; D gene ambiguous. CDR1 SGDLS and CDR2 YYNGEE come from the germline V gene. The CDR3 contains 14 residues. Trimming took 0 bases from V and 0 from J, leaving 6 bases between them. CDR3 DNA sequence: TGTGCCAGCAGCGTAGCCGGAATGAACACTGAAGCTTTCTTT. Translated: CASSVAGMNTEAFF.

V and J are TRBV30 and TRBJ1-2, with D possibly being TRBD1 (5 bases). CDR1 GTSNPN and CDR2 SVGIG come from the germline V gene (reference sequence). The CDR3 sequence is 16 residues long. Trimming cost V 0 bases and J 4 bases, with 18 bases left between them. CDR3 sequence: CAWSVTETGKSYGYTF. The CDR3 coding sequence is TGTGCCTGGAGTGTAACCGAAACAGGCAAGAGCTATGGCTACACCTTC.

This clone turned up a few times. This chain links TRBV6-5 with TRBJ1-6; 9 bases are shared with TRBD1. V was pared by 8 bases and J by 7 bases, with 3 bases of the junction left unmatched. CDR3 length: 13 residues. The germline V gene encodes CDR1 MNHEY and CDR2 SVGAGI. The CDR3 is CASLGQGNSPLHF. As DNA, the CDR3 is TGTGCCAGCCTTGGACAGGGGAATTCACCCCTCCACTTT.

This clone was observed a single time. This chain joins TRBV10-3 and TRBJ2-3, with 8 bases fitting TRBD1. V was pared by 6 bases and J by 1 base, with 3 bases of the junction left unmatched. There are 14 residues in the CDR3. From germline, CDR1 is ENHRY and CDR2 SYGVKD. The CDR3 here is CAIRPGQGTDTQYF. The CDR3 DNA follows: TGTGCCATCAGGCCGGGACAGGGCACAGATACGCAGTATTTT.

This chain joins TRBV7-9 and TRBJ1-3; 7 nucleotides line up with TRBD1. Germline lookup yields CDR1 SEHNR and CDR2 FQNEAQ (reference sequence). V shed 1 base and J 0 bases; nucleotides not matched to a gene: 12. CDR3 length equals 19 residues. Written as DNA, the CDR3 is TGTGCCAGCAGCTTAGACGGACAGGTTATATGGCTCTCTGGAAACACCATATATTTT. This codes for CASSLDGQVIWLSGNTIYF.

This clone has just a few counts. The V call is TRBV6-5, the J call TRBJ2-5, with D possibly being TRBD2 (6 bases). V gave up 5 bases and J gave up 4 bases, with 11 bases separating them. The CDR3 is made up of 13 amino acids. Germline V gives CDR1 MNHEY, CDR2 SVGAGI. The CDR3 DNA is TGTGCCAGCAGTCCCGGGGGTAGAGAGACCCAGTACTTC. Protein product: CASSPGGRETQYF.

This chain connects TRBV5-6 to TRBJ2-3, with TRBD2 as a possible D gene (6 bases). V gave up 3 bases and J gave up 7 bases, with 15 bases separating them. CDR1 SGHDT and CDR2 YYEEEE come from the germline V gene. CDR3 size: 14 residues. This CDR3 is CASSYGGSLNTQYF. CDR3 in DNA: TGTGCCAGCAGCTATGGGGGGTCACTGAATACGCAGTATTTT.

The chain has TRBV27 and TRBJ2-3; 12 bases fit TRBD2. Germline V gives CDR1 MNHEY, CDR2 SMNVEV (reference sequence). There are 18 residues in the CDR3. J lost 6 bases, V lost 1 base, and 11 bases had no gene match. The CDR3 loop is CASSLYRPTSGRTDTQYF. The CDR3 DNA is TGTGCCAGCAGTTTATACCGCCCGACTAGCGGGAGAACGGATACGCAGTATTTT.